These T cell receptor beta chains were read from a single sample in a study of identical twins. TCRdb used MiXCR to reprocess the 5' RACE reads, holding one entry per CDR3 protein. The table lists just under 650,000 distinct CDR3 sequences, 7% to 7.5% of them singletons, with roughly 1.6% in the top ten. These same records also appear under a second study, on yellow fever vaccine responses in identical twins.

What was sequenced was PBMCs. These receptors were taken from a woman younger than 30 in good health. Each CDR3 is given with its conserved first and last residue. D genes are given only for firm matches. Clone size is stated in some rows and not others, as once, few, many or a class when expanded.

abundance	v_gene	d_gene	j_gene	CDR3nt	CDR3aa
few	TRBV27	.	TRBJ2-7	TGTGCCACCGCGAGGGCCGTGGATTACGAGCAGTACTTC	CATARAVDYEQYF
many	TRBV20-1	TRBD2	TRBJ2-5	TGCAGCACAACGAGGTCTAGCGGGAAGAGGGAGACCCAGTACTTC	CSTTRSSGKRETQYF
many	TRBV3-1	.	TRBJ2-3	TGTGCCAGCAGCCTCGCGGGGTATCCAGATACGCAGTATTTT	CASSLAGYPDTQYF
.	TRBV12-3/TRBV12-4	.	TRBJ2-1	TGTGCCAGCAGTTTAGCACACCTCTACAATGAGCAGTTCTTC	CASSLAHLYNEQFF
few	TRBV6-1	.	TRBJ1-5	TGTGCCAGCAGAATAAATCTCCAGGGAAATCAGCCCCAGCATTTT	CASRINLQGNQPQHF
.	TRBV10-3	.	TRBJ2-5	TGTGCCATCAGTGAAGGGGCGACCCAGTACTTC	CAISEGATQYF
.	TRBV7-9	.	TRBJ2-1	TGTGCCAGCAGCTCCGGGGGCGCAGAGCAGTTCTTC	CASSSGGAEQFF
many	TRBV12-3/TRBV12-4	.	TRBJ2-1	TGTGCCAGCGATGCGGGGTCCTACAATGAGCAGTTCTTC	CASDAGSYNEQFF
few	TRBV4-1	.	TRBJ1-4	TGCGCCAGCAGCCAAGGGACTGAAAAACTGTTTTTT	CASSQGTEKLFF
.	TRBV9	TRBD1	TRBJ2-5	TGTGCCAGCAGCGCAATTGCAGGGGGAGAGGAGACCCAGTACTTC	CASSAIAGGEETQYF
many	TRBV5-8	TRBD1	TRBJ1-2	TGTGCCAGCAGCATACAGGGGGGCTATGGCTACACCTTC	CASSIQGGYGYTF
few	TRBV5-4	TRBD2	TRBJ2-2	TGTGCCAGCAGCTTGGGCGGGGGGCCGGGGACCGGGGAGCTGTTTTTT	CASSLGGGPGTGELFF
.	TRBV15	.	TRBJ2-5	TGTGCCACCAGCAGAGATTTGGCTAGCGACCAAGAGACCCAGTACTTC	CATSRDLASDQETQYF
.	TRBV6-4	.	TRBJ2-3	TGTGCCAGCAGTATTGACGGTAGCACAGATACGCAGTATTTT	CASSIDGSTDTQYF
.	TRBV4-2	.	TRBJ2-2	TGTGCCAGCAGCCAACTCTACGACACAGGGTTGGACACCGGGGAGCTGTTTTTT	CASSQLYDTGLDTGELFF
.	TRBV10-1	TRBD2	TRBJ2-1	TGCGCCAGCAGTGACTTGGGACTAGCGAATAATGAGCAGTTCTTC	CASSDLGLANNEQFF
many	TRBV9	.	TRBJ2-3	TGTGCCAGCAGCGAAGGAACTAGCCCCAACACAGATACGCAGTATTTT	CASSEGTSPNTDTQYF
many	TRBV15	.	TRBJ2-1	TGTGCCACCAGCACTAGGCTATTAAGCTCCTACAATGAGCAGTTCTTC	CATSTRLLSSYNEQFF
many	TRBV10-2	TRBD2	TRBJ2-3	TGCGCCAGCAGTCGCTCCGGGACTAGCTTTCTACGCACAGATACGCAGTATTTT	CASSRSGTSFLRTDTQYF
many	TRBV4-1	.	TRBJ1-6	TGCGCCAGCAGCCAAGGGCTGGCAGGCGTAGGTTCACCCCTCCACTTT	CASSQGLAGVGSPLHF
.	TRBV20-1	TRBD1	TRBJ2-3	TGCAGTGCAATACCGGGACAGGGGGCATCAGATACGCAGTATTTT	CSAIPGQGASDTQYF
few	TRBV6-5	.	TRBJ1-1	TGTGCCAGCAGTTACGGACACAAAGCTTTCTTT	CASSYGHKAFF
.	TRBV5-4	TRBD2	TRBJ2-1	TGTGCCAGCAGCTTGAGAGCGGGGGGGAGCTCCTACAATGAGCAGTTCTTC	CASSLRAGGSSYNEQFF
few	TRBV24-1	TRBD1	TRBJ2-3	TGTGCCACCAGTGATCCGCGGGACAGGGGGCGTACAGATACGCAGTATTTT	CATSDPRDRGRTDTQYF
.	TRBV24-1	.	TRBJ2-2	TGTGCCACCAGTGATTTAGGTTCGAACACCGGGGAGCTGTTTTTT	CATSDLGSNTGELFF
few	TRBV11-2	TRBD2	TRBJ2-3	TGTGCCAGCAGACCTAGCGGGAGTGGCACAGATACGCAGTATTTT	CASRPSGSGTDTQYF
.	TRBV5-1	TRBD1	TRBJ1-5	TGCGCCAGCAGCGACGGACAGGGGGGAAATCAGCCCCAGCATTTT	CASSDGQGGNQPQHF
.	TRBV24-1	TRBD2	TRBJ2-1	TGTGCCACCAGTGATACCGGGACTAGCGGGAGTGATGAGCAGTTCTTC	CATSDTGTSGSDEQFF
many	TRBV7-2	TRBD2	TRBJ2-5	TGTGCCAGCAGCCTACGCCCATTAGCGGGAGTGAGTAAGGAGACCCAGTACTTC	CASSLRPLAGVSKETQYF
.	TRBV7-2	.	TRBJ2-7	TGTGCCAGCAGCTTAGAAGGGGCACGGGTCGAGCAGTACTTC	CASSLEGARVEQYF
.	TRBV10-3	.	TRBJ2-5	TGTGCCATCAGTGCAGGGCCTGGACAAGAGACCCAGTACTTC	CAISAGPGQETQYF
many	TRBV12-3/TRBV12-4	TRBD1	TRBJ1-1	TGTGCCAGCAGTCCCACAGGGGGCAATGAAGCTTTCTTT	CASSPTGGNEAFF
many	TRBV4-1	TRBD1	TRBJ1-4	TGCGCCAGCAGCCAACTACGGACAGGGGTTGAAAAACTGTTTTTT	CASSQLRTGVEKLFF
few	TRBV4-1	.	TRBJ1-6	TGCGCCAGCAGCCAAGATGCAGGAGTCCTTTATAATTCACCCCTCCACTTT	CASSQDAGVLYNSPLHF
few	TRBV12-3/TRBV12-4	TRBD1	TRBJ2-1	TGTGCCAGCAGTTTGACAGGGCATAATGAGCAGTTCTTC	CASSLTGHNEQFF
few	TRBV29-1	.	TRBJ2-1	TGCAGCGTAAAAGGCGCGGGGAGCTTATACAATGAGCAGTTCTTC	CSVKGAGSLYNEQFF
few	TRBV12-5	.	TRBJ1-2	TGTGCTAGTGGTACCCCGCGGACAGACCCTAACTATGGCTACACCTTC	CASGTPRTDPNYGYTF
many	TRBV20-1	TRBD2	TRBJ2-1	TGCAGTGGGGGGGGACTAGTGGGAGGGGAGCAGTTCTTC	CSGGGLVGGEQFF
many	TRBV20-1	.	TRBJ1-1	TGCAGTGCTAGTGGCGTCAGGGTTTCGAACACTGAAGCTTTCTTT	CSASGVRVSNTEAFF
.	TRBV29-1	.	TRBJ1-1	TGCAGCGTTCAAGGGACGGTTACTTTGAACACTGAAGCTTTCTTT	CSVQGTVTLNTEAFF
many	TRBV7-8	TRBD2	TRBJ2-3	TGTGCCAGCAGCTACCTACTAGCGGCAAGCACAGATACGCAGTATTTT	CASSYLLAASTDTQYF
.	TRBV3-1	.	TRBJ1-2	TGTGCCAGCAGCCAAGATCCGGGGGGCGCGAGCTACACCTTC	CASSQDPGGASYTF
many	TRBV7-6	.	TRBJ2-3	TGTGCCAGCAGCTTTAACCCAACAGATACGCAGTATTTT	CASSFNPTDTQYF
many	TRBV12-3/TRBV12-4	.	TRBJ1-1	TGTGCCAGCAGTTTAGGTCCAGGCCGGCTGAACACTGAAGCTTTCTTT	CASSLGPGRLNTEAFF
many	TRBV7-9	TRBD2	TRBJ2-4	TGTGCCAGCAGCGGAACGGGACTAGGGGTAAACATTCAGTACTTC	CASSGTGLGVNIQYF
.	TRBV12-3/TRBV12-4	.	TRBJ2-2	TGTGCCAGCAGTTTCGTTCTTAACACCGGGGAGCTGTTTTTT	CASSFVLNTGELFF
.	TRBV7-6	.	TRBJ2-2	TGTGCCAGCAGCCCAGGGTGGGGGCCAAACACCGGGGAGCTGTTTTTT	CASSPGWGPNTGELFF
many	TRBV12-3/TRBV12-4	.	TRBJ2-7	TGTGCCAGCAGTTCGAGACTAATAATCAACGAGCAGTACTTC	CASSSRLIINEQYF
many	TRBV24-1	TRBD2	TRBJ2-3	TGTGCCACCAGTGACCCAAGCGGGGGTGGCACAGATACGCAGTATTTT	CATSDPSGGGTDTQYF
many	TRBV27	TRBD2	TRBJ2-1	TGTGCCAGCAGTTTATTCGGACTAGCGGGGCAAAGCTCCTACAATGAGCAGTTCTTC	CASSLFGLAGQSSYNEQFF
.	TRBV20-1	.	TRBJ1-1	TGCAGTGCTACCATTCGGGCAGGGGAAAGTTTCTTT	CSATIRAGESFF
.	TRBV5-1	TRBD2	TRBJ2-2	TGCGCCAGCAGCTTGGACTTAGCGGGGGGACTGTTTTTT	CASSLDLAGGLFF
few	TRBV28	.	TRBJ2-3	TGTGCCAGCAGGTCTCCACAGGGAGGCACAGATACGCAGTATTTT	CASRSPQGGTDTQYF
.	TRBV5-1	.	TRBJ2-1	TGCGCCAGCAGCTCGAAACCGAGCTCCTACAATGAGCAGTTCTTC	CASSSKPSSYNEQFF
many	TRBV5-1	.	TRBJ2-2	TGCGCCAGCAGCTTGGGAGGGTCCGGAACCGGGGAGCTGTTTTTT	CASSLGGSGTGELFF
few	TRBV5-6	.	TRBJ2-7	TGTGCCAGCAGCCCTACATTCGGACAGAAAAACTACGAGCAGTACTTC	CASSPTFGQKNYEQYF
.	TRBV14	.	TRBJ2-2	TGTGCCAGCAGCCCCTGGACGGACACCGGGGAGCTGTTTTTT	CASSPWTDTGELFF